Following are 19 T cell receptor beta chains from one sample sequenced in a study of tumor-infiltrating T cells and Merkel cell polyomavirus. For the study at large: The T cells studied were KLL-specific CD8+ cells against Merkel polyomavirus.

Immunohistochemistry showed robust Merkel cell polyomavirus Large T antigen staining in every patient's tumor. Using immunoSEQ multiplex PCR, the repertoire was profiled, and TCRdb retains in-frame clones only, with some absent. The sample carries about 3,000 clones, almost 85% recorded once. The sample was tumor tissue. The receptors shown here come from a man aged 45-65 years with Merkel cell carcinoma.

The chain recombines TRBV15 with TRBJ1-1; no reliable D call. The CDR3 has 14 residues. Germline V gene data show CDR1 as LNHNV and CDR2 as YYDKDF (reference sequence). With 5 bases removed from V and 3 bases from J, the gap between germline ends came to 13 bases. The chain's CDR3 is CATSRLGPDTEAFF. The CDR3 coding sequence is TGTGCCACCAGCCGATTGGGCCCGGACACTGAAGCTTTCTTT.

The CDR3 DNA reads as TGCGCCAGCAGCTTAGTTGGAGGGGGCGCGAACACTGAAGCTTTCTTT. It translates to CASSLVGGGANTEAFF. V usage is TRBV5-1 and J usage is TRBJ1-1; 7 nucleotides line up with TRBD1. The CDR3 runs 16 residues. Germline values: CDR1 SGHRS, CDR2 YFSETQ. J lost 1 base, V lost 2 bases, and 8 bases had no gene match.

The chain links TRBV6-5 to TRBJ1-2; 8 bases are a match to TRBD1. The germline V gene has CDR1 MNHEY and CDR2 SVGAGI. This CDR3 spans 15 amino acids. V was pared by 5 bases and J by 4 bases, with 9 bases of the junction left unmatched. In DNA, the CDR3 is TGTGCCAGCAGTGGGAGACAGGGGTGGGGCTATGGCTACACCTTC. Its translation: CASSGRQGWGYGYTF.

This rearrangement joins TRBV4-1 to TRBJ2-7; 7 bases map to TRBD2. The CDR3 has 13 residues. In germline, CDR1 is MGHRA, CDR2 YSYEKL. Trimming took 4 bases from V and 4 from J; bases not matched to a gene: 4. This CDR3 is CASSLGLEYEQYF. Here the CDR3 DNA reads TGCGCCAGCAGCCTCGGACTAGAGTACGAGCAGTACTTC.

The rearrangement links TRBV7-2 to TRBJ2-3, with a weak D call TRBD2 (6 bases). The germline CDR1 and CDR2 sequences are SGHTA and FQGNSA. Trimming removed 5 bases at V and 5 bases at J, with 23 bases between. The CDR3 loop spans 17 amino acids. The CDR3, as DNA: TGTGCCAGCAGCCCCCCGCAGAGCTGGGGAGGTTTAGATACGCAGTATTTT. Translated: CASSPPQSWGGLDTQYF. Full variable domain (missing parts from reference TRBV7-2 and TRBJ2-3): GAGVSQSPSNKVTEKGKDVELRCDPISGHTALYWYRQSLGQGLEFLIYFQGNSAPDKSGLPSDRFSAERTGGSVSTLTIQRTQQEDSAVYLCASSPPQSWGGLDTQYFGPGTRLTVL.

This clone occurred a few times. The chain has TRBV5-1 and TRBJ2-3; tentative D call: TRBD1 (6 bases). V lost 0 bases and J 3 bases, leaving 14 bases between the germline ends. Per germline, CDR1 SGHRS and CDR2 YFSETQ. CDR3 length: 16 amino acids. This chain's CDR3 is CASSLDVFQGTDTQYF. The DNA of the CDR3 is TGCGCCAGCAGCTTGGATGTCTTCCAGGGGACAGATACGCAGTATTTT.

In nucleotides, the CDR3 is TGCGCCAGCAGCTTAAAACTGACAGAGTACACAGATACGCAGTATTTT. As protein: CASSLKLTEYTDTQYF. The chain is built from TRBV5-1 and TRBJ2-3; tentative D call: TRBD1 (5 bases). V shed 2 bases and J shed 2 bases, with 15 bases lying between them. Germline V gives CDR1 SGHRS, CDR2 YFSETQ. The CDR3 extends over 16 amino acids. Full variable domain (outside the CDR3, taken from reference TRBV5-1 and TRBJ2-3): KAGVTQTPRYLIKTRGQQVTLSCSPISGHRSVSWYQQTPGQGLQFLFEYFSETQRNKGNFPGRFSGRQFSNSRSEMNVSTLELGDSALYLCASSLKLTEYTDTQYFGPGTRLTVL.

The chain joins TRBV5-1 to TRBJ2-3, with 12 bases identical to TRBD2. Trimming cost V 5 bases and J 5 bases; bases outside gene matches: 9. The CDR3 spans 16 residues. Germline V lookup: CDR1 SGHRS, CDR2 YFSETQ. The CDR3 nucleotides read TGCGCCAGCAGGGCGGGACTAGCGGGTGGCGGAGATACGCAGTATTTT. Translation: CASRAGLAGGGDTQYF.

The rearrangement links TRBV10-1 to TRBJ1-2; no clear D. The ends were cut back, 0 bases at V and 4 bases at J, with 21 bases in the middle. This CDR3 contains 18 residues. The germline CDR1 and CDR2 sequences are WNHNN and SYGVQD (reference sequence). The CDR3 nucleotides are TGCGCCAGCAGTGAGTCGAGGCTGGAGGGCCGCGAAAGCTATGGCTACACCTTC. Translated, it gives CASSESRLEGRESYGYTF.

The chain combines TRBV6-5 with TRBJ2-5; D gene ambiguous. CDR3 length: 11 residues. Germline loops: CDR1 MNHEY, CDR2 SVGAGI. Trimming removed 3 bases from V and 5 bases from J, with 4 bases in between. CDR3 protein: CASSYEETQYF. CDR3 sequence (DNA): TGTGCCAGCAGTTATGAGGAGACCCAGTACTTC.

This chain joins TRBV11-2 and TRBJ1-1, with D maybe TRBD1 (5 bases). The CDR3 contains 14 residues. Germline CDR1 and CDR2: SGHAT and FQNNGV. V lost 5 bases and J 4 bases, leaving 14 bases between the germline ends. CDR3 bases: TGTGCCAGCAGCCCGGGAGGGACGCGCACTGAAGCTTTCTTT. This sequence encodes CASSPGGTRTEAFF.

J is TRBJ1-3 and V is TRBV6-1; no clear D. The V and J ends lost 7 bases and 4 bases respectively, with 14 bases between them. The CDR3 is made up of 14 amino acids. Germline V CDR1 and CDR2: MNHNS, SASEGT. The CDR3 nucleotides are TGTGCCAGCATGAGGGAGGAAACAGGAAACACCATATATTTT. Translated: CASMREETGNTIYF.

In DNA form, the CDR3 reads TGCGCCAGCAGTTCCTTCGGTTCATCCTACGAGCAGTACTTC. This gives the protein CASSSFGSSYEQYF. J is TRBJ2-7 and V is TRBV5-1; D is uncertain. V dropped 5 bases and J dropped 1 base, with 13 bases sitting between them. The CDR3 loop spans 14 amino acids. Germline CDR1 reads SGHRS; CDR2 reads YFSETQ.

The chain uses TRBV7-2 and TRBJ2-2; TRBD2 matches 9 bases. The germline gives CDR1 SGHTA, CDR2 FQGNSA. With 11 bases clipped from V and 7 bases from J, the junction kept 11 bases outside the gene matches. The CDR3 length is 14 residues. This CDR3 is CASARRGGNGELFF. As DNA, the CDR3 is TGTGCCTCCGCAAGGCGGGGGGGGAACGGGGAGCTGTTTTTT.

V and J are TRBV14 and TRBJ2-5; 10 bases map to TRBD1. The CDR3 runs to 16 residues. Germline V gene lookup returns CDR1 SGHDN and CDR2 FVKESK. Losses at the gene ends were 4 bases for V and 10 bases for J; bases not matched to a gene: 15. CDR3: CASSRQGAGMMGIQYF. Here the CDR3 DNA reads TGTGCCAGCAGCCGACAGGGGGCGGGGATGATGGGGATCCAGTACTTC.

The J gene is TRBJ2-3, the V gene TRBV5-6; D unclear. V was clipped by 4 bases and J by 2 bases, with 20 bases between them. The CDR3 has 17 residues. Germline V lookup: CDR1 SGHDT, CDR2 YYEEEE. The chain's CDR3 is CASSIAQHRALTDTQYF. CDR3 DNA sequence: TGTGCCAGCAGCATCGCCCAACACAGAGCCCTCACAGATACGCAGTATTTT.

V gene TRBV29-1 combines with J gene TRBJ1-5; TRBD1 might be the D (6 bases). The germline V gene encodes CDR1 SQVTM and CDR2 ANQGSEA. This CDR3 comprises 14 residues. Trimming stripped 5 bases from V and 6 bases from J, with 17 bases between. The chain's CDR3 is CSVSRGGAGQPQHF. The CDR3 nucleotides read TGCAGCGTTTCTCGGGGGGGGGCGGGTCAGCCCCAGCATTTT.

The chain uses TRBV28 and TRBJ2-3, with 9 bases that match TRBD1. The CDR3 is 16 residues long. Trimming took 1 base from V and 9 from J; bases not matched to a gene: 11. Germline assignment: CDR1 MDHEN and CDR2 SYDVKM. The CDR3 DNA reads TGTGCCAGCAGTTTATCGGGACAGGGAGGGTTGATGACGCAGTATTTT. It is translated as CASSLSGQGGLMTQYF.

The chain uses TRBV6-5 and TRBJ1-2, with D unclear. Germline loops: CDR1 MNHEY, CDR2 SVGAGI. The CDR3 covers 14 residues. Trimming stripped 9 bases from V and 7 bases from J, with 21 bases between. The chain's CDR3 is CASGRQTQASGYTF. CDR3 DNA: TGTGCCAGTGGGAGGCAAACCCAGGCCTCTGGCTACACCTTC.